This T cell receptor (beta chain) was documented in a study of cytomegalovirus exposure and HLA in healthy donors. Germline loops: CDR1 SEHNR, CDR2 FQNEAQ (reference sequence). V shed 1 base and J shed 2 bases, with 11 bases lying between them. The CDR3 covers 15 residues. Sequencing was performed with immunoSEQ multiplex PCR; in TCRdb, only in-frame clones are kept and a portion is missing. The sample shows 250,000 to 300,000 clones, around 89% of them seen only once. The source is a woman younger than 30 in good health and CMV-seronegative. V usage is TRBV7-9 and J usage is TRBJ1-2; a possible D gene is TRBD1 (5 bases). The sample was PBMCs. CDR3 coding DNA: TGTGCCAGCAGCTTAGTCAGGGCCGGCAACTATGGCTACACCTTC. Residues: CASSLVRAGNYGYTF.